Shown below are 22 T cell receptor beta chains from a single sample sequenced in a study of T cells in Graves' hyperthyroidism and ophthalmopathy. Regions amplified from RNA transcripts were the TCR beta CDR3 regions. TCR CDR3 regions were first amplified by RT-PCR with HTBI primers. TCRdb re-called the multiplex PCR reads with MiXCR, one entry per CDR3 protein. The sample consists of approximately 610,000 distinct CDR3 sequences, over 12% of them appearing once. Sequences were obtained from blood. The receptors were sampled from a woman aged 40-49 years with Graves' ophthalmopathy.

This clonotype came up many times. V is TRBV6-5 and J is TRBJ2-7; 7 nucleotides align to TRBD1. CDR1 and CDR2 (germline): MNHEY, SVGAGI. The CDR3 is 14 residues long. The junction had 5 bases not matched to a gene; V was cut back by 3 bases and J by 3 bases. The CDR3 is CASSYGGTDYEQYF. As DNA, the CDR3 is TGTGCCAGCAGTTATGGTGGGACAGACTACGAGCAGTACTTC.

The chain recombines TRBV3-1 with TRBJ2-5; possibly TRBD2 for D (6 bases). The CDR3 has 14 residues. Deletions cut 0 bases from V and 7 bases from J, with 12 bases between. The germline gives CDR1 LGHDT, CDR2 YNNKEL (reference sequence). The CDR3 DNA follows: TGTGCCAGCAGCCAAGATCTGGCGGGAAGGACCCAGTACTTC. The encoded protein is CASSQDLAGRTQYF.

At least ten counts were recorded for this clonotype. The chain uses TRBV2 and TRBJ2-7; possibly TRBD1 or TRBD2 for D (5 bases each). The V end was cut by 5 bases, the J end by 4 bases, with 18 bases between. The CDR3 loop spans 15 amino acids. From germline, CDR1 is SNHLY and CDR2 FYNNEI. The DNA for the CDR3 is TGTGCCAGCAGTTCTTTTTTGGGGGACGGGTACGAGCAGTACTTC. Translated: CASSSFLGDGYEQYF.

CDR3 region: CASSGQGAPHEQFF. In nucleotides, the CDR3 is TGTGCCAGTAGCGGACAGGGGGCGCCCCATGAGCAGTTCTTC. This chain uses TRBV6-1 with TRBJ2-1; 11 bases line up with TRBD1. The V gene's germline CDR1 is MNHNS and CDR2 SASEGT. The trim removed 9 bases at V and 8 bases at J, leaving 9 bases unmatched. The CDR3 has 14 amino acids.

This clonotype was seen at least ten times. The chain couples TRBV7-8 to TRBJ2-7; 11 nucleotides align to TRBD1. The germline V gene encodes CDR1 SGHVS and CDR2 FQNEAQ. The CDR3 consists of 14 residues. Trimming cost V 8 bases and J 4 bases; bases outside gene matches: 7. CDR3 loop: CASGLRDRGYEQYF. CDR3 in DNA: TGTGCCAGCGGCCTCCGGGACAGGGGGTACGAGCAGTACTTC. The full variable domain, with the rest looked up from reference TRBV7-8 and TRBJ2-7, is GAGVSQSPRYKVAKRGQDVALRCDPISGHVSLFWYQQALGQGPEFLTYFQNEAQLDKSGLPSDRFFAERPEGSVSTLKIQRTQQEDSAVYLCASGLRDRGYEQYFGPGTRLTVT.

The table lists this clonotype with a few counts. This sequence joins TRBV6-1 and TRBJ2-2, with D hard to call. CDR1 and CDR2 (germline): MNHNS, SASEGT. The V gene lost 6 bases and the J gene lost 0 bases, with 11 bases spanning the gap. This CDR3 contains 15 residues. CDR3 loop: CASRTGRTNTGELFF. DNA of the CDR3: TGTGCCAGCAGAACGGGCCGCACGAACACCGGGGAGCTGTTTTTT.

This clonotype was counted many times. The rearrangement links TRBV7-9 to TRBJ1-2, with D perhaps matching TRBD1 (5 bases). The CDR3 extends over 14 amino acids. The ends were cut back, 7 bases at V and 5 bases at J, with 17 bases in the middle. Germline CDR1 and CDR2: SEHNR and FQNEAQ (reference sequence). The CDR3 sequence is CASTTAGMGYGYTF. The CDR3 DNA reads TGTGCCAGCACTACTGCAGGGATGGGGTATGGCTACACCTTC.

This clonotype was observed many times. The chain joins TRBV7-9 to TRBJ1-5, with D possibly matching TRBD1 (5 bases). Trimming shortened V by 4 bases and J by 2 bases, and 18 bases separated the two germline ends. In germline, CDR1 is SEHNR, CDR2 FQNEAQ (reference sequence). The CDR3 covers 17 residues. The CDR3 DNA sequence: TGTGCCAGCAGCTCCTCTCTTGGGAGGGGTGGCAATCAGCCCCAGCATTTT. Its translation: CASSSSLGRGGNQPQHF.

This clonotype showed up many times. V and J are TRBV27 and TRBJ1-1, with a weak D call TRBD1 (6 bases). Trimming shortened V by 6 bases and J by 1 base, and 18 bases separated the two germline ends. The CDR3 totals 16 residues. Germline CDR1 is MNHEY and CDR2 is SMNVEV (reference sequence). CDR3 in amino acids: CASSLSTTGWNTEAFF. CDR3 DNA: TGTGCCAGCAGCCTCTCTACCACAGGGTGGAACACTGAAGCTTTCTTT.

This clonotype was observed at least ten times. The chain couples TRBV28 to TRBJ2-7; D unresolved. Deletions cut 10 bases from V and 2 bases from J, with 15 bases between. Germline assignment: CDR1 MDHEN and CDR2 SYDVKM. This CDR3 contains 13 residues. The CDR3 here is CAIANPATYEQYF. CDR3 bases: TGTGCCATTGCCAATCCGGCGACCTACGAGCAGTACTTC.

Details on this clonotype: A much larger clonotype is one base distant, so this may be a read error. Given the absence of the conserved phenylalanine or tryptophan at the CDR3 end, a read error is likely. CDR3 residues: CASSPGGGLSYEQYL. CDR3 DNA: TGTGCCAGCAGCCCAGGGGGTGGACTCTCCTACGAGCAGTACCTC. V is TRBV11-2 and J is TRBJ2-7, with 7 bases identical to TRBD1. V dropped 5 bases and J dropped 0; count of bases not matched to a gene: 7. This CDR3 is 15 amino acids long. CDR1 is SGHAT and CDR2 is FQNNGV in the germline V gene.

This clonotype has a handful of counts. This may arise from a read error, as a much more abundant clone is one base away. CDR3 in DNA: TGTGCCACCTGGCGACAGGGGAATCAGCCCCAGCATTTT. It encodes CATWRQGNQPQHF. This chain joins TRBV24-1 and TRBJ1-5; 8 bases map to TRBD1. CDR3 length: 13 residues. J gave up 4 bases and V 9 bases, and 4 bases lay outside the gene matches. Germline-derived CDR1 and CDR2 are KGHDR and SFDVKD.

As regards this clonotype: A read error may produce the germline difference seen at one junction end. This chain joins TRBV7-2 and TRBJ2-7; the match to TRBD1 covers 8 bases. The length of the CDR3 is 14 residues. Germline assignment: CDR1 SGHTA and CDR2 FQGNSA. In DNA, the CDR3 is TGTGCCAGCAGCAAGGACAGGGTCTCCTCCGAGCAGTACTTC. Its protein product is CASSKDRVSSEQYF. Complete variable domain (other parts from reference TRBV7-2 and TRBJ2-7): GAGVSQSPSNKVTEKGKDVELRCDPISGHTALYWYRQSLGQGLEFLIYFQGNSAPDKSGLPSDRFSAERTGGSVSTLTIQRTQQEDSAVYLCASSKDRVSSEQYFGPGTRLTVT.

The V gene is TRBV2, the J gene TRBJ1-2; 9 bases align to TRBD1. Trimming cost V 5 bases and J 0 bases; bases outside gene matches: 4. CDR3 length: 15 amino acids. CDR1 is SNHLY, CDR2 FYNNEI, per germline. The CDR3 region has the DNA TGTGCCAGCAGTTCCTGGGACAGGGCTAACTATGGCTACACCTTC. It translates to CASSSWDRANYGYTF.

This clonotype was found a few times. The chain combines TRBV27 with TRBJ2-7, with 8 bases matching TRBD1. The CDR3 runs 14 residues. J lost 4 bases, V lost 5 bases, and 7 bases had no gene match. Per the germline V gene, CDR1 is MNHEY and CDR2 is SMNVEV (reference sequence). Written as DNA, the CDR3 is TGTGCCAGCAGTAGGGTGGACAGGGTTTACGAGCAGTACTTC. Translating gives CASSRVDRVYEQYF.

There are many counts of this clonotype. The V gene is TRBV12-3 or TRBV12-4, the J gene TRBJ1-5; D unclear. Between the trimmed V and J ends, which lost 2 bases and 5 bases, there was a span of 4 bases. The CDR3 loop spans 12 amino acids. Here the CDR3 reads CASSLSDQPQHF. Here the CDR3 DNA reads TGTGCCAGCAGTTTAAGTGATCAGCCCCAGCATTTT.

The chain joins TRBV7-2 to TRBJ2-7; 8 bases are shared with TRBD2. The CDR3 is made up of 12 amino acids. The V and J ends lost 6 bases and 9 bases, in that order; junction bases with no gene match: 7. Germline V gene lookup returns CDR1 SGHTA and CDR2 FQGNSA. CDR3 coding DNA: TGTGCCAGCAGAGCCACAAGCGGGAGGCAGTACTTC. Protein: CASRATSGRQYF.

This clonotype was picked up many times. The chain carries TRBV12-3 or TRBV12-4 and TRBJ1-1, with D possibly matching TRBD1 (6 bases). With 2 bases removed from V and 5 bases from J, the gap between germline ends came to 9 bases. This CDR3 region has 13 residues. CDR3 region: CASSLNQGTEAFF. For the CDR3, the DNA is TGTGCCAGCAGTTTAAATCAGGGGACTGAAGCTTTCTTT.

In DNA, the CDR3 is TGCAGCACCAGGACATGGGCCACTGAAGCTTTCTTT. As protein: CSTRTWATEAFF. V and J are TRBV29-1 and TRBJ1-1, with D maybe TRBD1 (5 bases). CDR1 and CDR2 from the germline V gene are SQVTM and ANQGSEA. The V gene lost 8 bases and the J gene lost 4 bases, with 14 bases spanning the gap. The CDR3 consists of 12 residues.

This clonotype was counted at least ten times. A junction end diverges from the germline sequence, so it may reflect a read error. This chain's CDR3 is CASSPQQVTEASF. As DNA, the CDR3 is TGTGCCAGCAGCCCTCAACAGGTCACTGAAGCTTCCTTT. The chain is built from TRBV14 and TRBJ1-1, with D perhaps TRBD1 (5 bases). CDR1 is SGHDN and CDR2 is FVKESK in the germline V gene. This CDR3 comprises 13 residues.

This clonotype occurred many times. This rearrangement joins TRBV28 to TRBJ1-1; D is unresolved. CDR3 length: 13 residues. The ends were cut back, 4 bases at V and 7 bases at J, with 13 bases in the middle. Germline V gene lookup returns CDR1 MDHEN and CDR2 SYDVKM. This CDR3 is CASSSGEYVEAFF. CDR3 DNA sequence: TGTGCCAGCAGTTCTGGGGAGTACGTTGAAGCTTTCTTT.

This clonotype was counted many times. The chain recombines TRBV11-2 with TRBJ2-7; 7 bases map to TRBD2. Germline trimming cut 5 bases from V and 3 bases from J; bases unmatched to any gene: 7. CDR1 is SGHAT and CDR2 is FQNNGV in the germline V gene. The CDR3 has 14 residues. For the CDR3, the DNA is TGTGCCAGCAGCAACCGGGACTACGACTACGAGCAGTACTTC. It codes for CASSNRDYDYEQYF.